This T cell receptor (beta chain) was identified in a study of blood T cell repertoires in COVID-19. Overall study: Nucleic acid was either cDNA or gDNA, and it came from T cells, B-cell-depleted T cells, or PBMCs.

Authors' processing steps: From reference gene primer amplification, estimates of nucleated cell counts were derived. The assay was immunoSEQ multiplex PCR, and TCRdb's table has in-frame clones only and misses some. The V and J calls and clone size come from that table; D and trimming were worked out from the DNA. The data hold roughly 180,000 clones, with 70% to 85% observed a single time. Trimming took off 1 base at V and 1 base at J, with 8 bases between the two ends. From germline, CDR1 is SGHVS and CDR2 FQNEAQ. This CDR3 has 15 residues. While infection was still active, Seattle patients were enrolled and then followed longitudinally.

The V and J genes are TRBV7-8 and TRBJ1-5; D is undetermined. The sequenced sample was peripheral blood. The sequence was obtained from a man of 80 years or more with COVID-19, enrolled during active disease. The CDR3: CASSLGVGSNQPQHF. The CDR3 DNA follows: TGTGCCAGCAGCTTAGGAGTCGGGAGCAATCAGCCCCAGCATTTT.